This T cell receptor beta chain was captured by sequencing in a study of shared clonotypes between healthy human individuals. Overall study: The study enrolled two women and three men aged 18 to 49.

All participating donors were Caucasian adults from Nashville, Tennessee. Notes on this clone: No antigen is known for it.

Findings and limits, study-wide: Measured sharing among donors was expected to vary with sequencing depth.

Original data processing: ImmunoSEQ sequences covered only the junction and lacked quality scores; filtering therefore differed. Clones were read by immunoSEQ multiplex PCR, and TCRdb kept only the in-frame ones, dropping some. That table furnishes V, J and clone size, whereas the DNA furnished D and trimming. The sample has around 2.5 million clones, 90% to 95% seen once. What was sequenced was naive CD4+ T cells from PBMCs. Subset here: CD45RA+ positively selected. The TCR comes from a young man in good health. Some clones in this sample may be carry-over from other donors' samples.

CDR3 nucleotides: TGTGCCAGCAGTTCCGGACTAGCGGGAGCAGAGACCCAGTACTTC. Translation gives CASSSGLAGAETQYF. V is TRBV28 and J is TRBJ2-5; 13 bases match TRBD2. The CDR3 spans 15 residues. Germline CDR1 MDHEN, CDR2 SYDVKM. The V segment lost 4 bases and the J segment 4 bases; nucleotides outside the gene matches: 3.